The 23 T cell receptor beta chains below come from one sample, sequenced in a study of T cells expressing NK-cell markers. With the 5' RACE reads reprocessed, TCRdb shows one record per CDR3 protein and no DNA. The sample holds about half a million distinct CDR3 sequences. Sequencing was performed on blood T cells: a sorted CD56 or NKG2C T cell subset, CD4+ or CD8+ T cells, or bulk PBMC T cells (not recorded which). These receptors all stem from a woman aged 45 to 65 in good health.

The V and J genes are TRBV12-3 or TRBV12-4 and TRBJ2-3; TCRdb gives TRBD2 as the D gene, but with no DNA this cannot be confirmed. The CDR3 covers 12 residues. The chain's CDR3 is CASGLPPDTQYF.

The chain is built from TRBV6-7 and TRBJ2-7; TCRdb names TRBD1, which stays unverified in the absence of DNA. TRBV6-7 is assigned to the ORF class and has an uncertain function. The CDR3 spans 14 residues. The CDR3 loop is CANPGREAAYEQYF.

V gene TRBV2 combines with J gene TRBJ2-7; no DNA is available, so the TRBD1 call from TCRdb remains unchecked. CDR1 and CDR2 (germline): SNHLY, FYNNEI. This CDR3 region has 13 residues. The CDR3 region is CASNRAGIYEQYF.

The chain combines TRBV7-6 with TRBJ2-1; as DNA is missing, the TRBD1 call by TCRdb cannot be tested. The CDR3 is 14 residues long. CDR1 and CDR2 (germline): SGHVS, FNYEAQ. CDR3 residues: CASSVGQAVNEQFF.

The V and J genes are TRBV7-9 and TRBJ2-7; TCRdb proposes TRBD1, but this gene call is untestable without DNA. The V gene's germline CDR1 is SEHNR and CDR2 FQNEAQ (reference sequence). The CDR3 sequence is 14 residues long. The chain's CDR3 is CASSSIPGGGEQYF.

This CDR3 reads CASSPNRVPNTEAFF. The chain has TRBV18 and TRBJ1-1; TCRdb's D call, TRBD1, is unchecked because there is no DNA. Per the germline V gene, CDR1 is KGHSH and CDR2 is LQKENI. The CDR3 is made up of 15 amino acids.

The rearrangement uses TRBV10-3 and TRBJ2-1; no DNA is available, so the TRBD1 call from TCRdb remains unchecked. The CDR3 is 14 amino acids. Germline assignment: CDR1 ENHRY and CDR2 SYGVKD. CDR3 amino acids: CAIRPRQGGNEQFF.

The chain combines TRBV12-3 or TRBV12-4 with TRBJ1-2; TCRdb proposes TRBD1, but this gene call is untestable without DNA. The length of the CDR3 is 13 residues. The CDR3 is CASSFGGDYGYTF.

The chain is built from TRBV12-3 or TRBV12-4 and TRBJ2-2; TCRdb reports TRBD1, a call that lacks DNA to check it against. The CDR3 contains 16 residues. The CDR3 sequence: CASRNRGDFVAGELFF.

This chain uses TRBV12-5 with TRBJ2-1; TCRdb lists TRBD2, though no DNA is available to test this call. Germline V gives CDR1 LGHNT, CDR2 FRNRAP. The CDR3 spans 15 residues. CDR3 amino acids: CASGFTGTSGNEQFF.

The genes are TRBV29-1 and TRBJ2-1. Germline V gene sequence: CDR1 SQVTM, CDR2 ANQGSEA. This CDR3 has 14 residues. The CDR3 spells CSVDGGRSHNEQFF.

The chain uses TRBV27 and TRBJ1-1. The germline CDR1 and CDR2 sequences are MNHEY and SMNVEV (reference sequence). The CDR3 spans 13 residues. Here the CDR3 reads CASSFFLNTEAFF.

The chain joins TRBV25-1 to TRBJ2-3; TCRdb's D call of TRBD1 is untestable without DNA. CDR3 size: 17 residues. The V gene's germline CDR1 is MGHDK and CDR2 SYGVNS. CDR3 loop: CASSENIGTGGTDTQYF. Variable domain in full (rest from reference TRBV25-1 and TRBJ2-3): EADIYQTPRYLVIGTGKKITLECSQTMGHDKMYWYQQDPGMELHLIHYSYGVNSTEKGDLSSESTVSRIRTEHFPLTLESARPSHTSQYLCASSENIGTGGTDTQYFGPGTRLTVL.

The V call is TRBV6-1, the J call TRBJ1-4. CDR1 MNHNS and CDR2 SASEGT come from the germline V gene. The CDR3 runs 16 residues. The CDR3 is CASSPLTMMSNEKLFF.

This CDR3 is CASSPPQGGNIQYF. The chain recombines TRBV3-1 with TRBJ2-4; TCRdb picks TRBD2, but there is no DNA to check that call. Germline CDR1 LGHDT, CDR2 YNNKEL (reference sequence). CDR3 length: 14 amino acids.

The gene calls are TRBV2 and TRBJ2-7. The CDR3 contains 13 residues. Germline CDR1 reads SNHLY; CDR2 reads FYNNEI. Here the CDR3 reads CASRGAFRYEQYF.

This rearrangement joins TRBV3-1 to TRBJ2-7; TCRdb lists TRBD2, though no DNA is available to test this call. CDR1 LGHDT and CDR2 YNNKEL come from the germline V gene (reference sequence). This CDR3 has 15 amino acids. CDR3 in amino acids: CASSQRDALSYEQYF.

The gene calls are TRBV5-1 and TRBJ2-7. CDR1 is SGHRS and CDR2 is YFSETQ in the germline V gene. The CDR3 is made up of 14 amino acids. The CDR3 loop reads CASSLDGSADEQYF.

CDR3 protein: CASSLEAGEAFF. V gene TRBV7-2 combines with J gene TRBJ1-1. Per germline, CDR1 SGHTA and CDR2 FQGNSA. The CDR3 spans 12 residues.

V usage is TRBV10-3 and J usage is TRBJ2-3. CDR3 length: 13 amino acids. Germline V gives CDR1 ENHRY, CDR2 SYGVKD. The chain's CDR3 is CAISHVSTDTQYF.

The rearrangement uses TRBV5-1 and TRBJ1-2; the D call from TCRdb, TRBD1, cannot be confirmed without DNA. Germline CDR1 is SGHRS and CDR2 is YFSETQ. This CDR3 is built from 15 residues. The CDR3 region is CASSPKGIGANGYTF.

CDR3 amino acids: CASISRASTDTQYF. V usage is TRBV6-1 and J usage is TRBJ2-3. This CDR3 is built from 14 residues. CDR1 MNHNS and CDR2 SASEGT come from the germline V gene.

The chain has TRBV12-3 or TRBV12-4 and TRBJ1-1. The CDR3 has 15 amino acids. CDR3 residues: CASSSRRLGNTEAFF.